This T cell receptor (beta chain) was found in a study of regulatory T cells in long-lasting Graves disease. With regard to this clonotype: A much bigger clone sits one base away, suggesting this may be a read error.

Time point reported: newly diagnosed GD, antithyroid drugs for less than 3 months. Scientists built the TCR library using RNA that was extracted from PBMCs. The CDR3 spans 16 residues. The trim removed 2 bases at V and 4 bases at J, leaving 9 bases unmatched. Per germline, CDR1 MNHEY and CDR2 SVGAGI. With iRepertoire HTBI primers and Arm-PCR of CDR3 regions, TCR beta libraries were built. MiXCR, applied by TCRdb to the multiplex PCR reads, yields one record per CDR3 protein. The sample records roughly 250,000 distinct CDR3 sequences, around 18% being singletons. These data were likewise used in another study, on T cells in Graves' hyperthyroidism and ophthalmopathy.

The chain links TRBV6-5 to TRBJ2-5; 8 nucleotides line up with TRBD2. The clonotype was recovered from a woman aged 25-40 years with Graves disease. The sequencing used peripheral blood mononuclear cells (PBMCs), collected at new diagnosis, from a patient treated with antithyroid drugs. The CDR3 sequence is CASSYLGSGERETQYF. The CDR3 nucleotides read TGTGCCAGCAGTTACCTAGGTAGCGGGGAACGAGAGACCCAGTACTTC.